The entry below describes one T cell receptor (beta chain). Its antigen is unknown. Within one base of it there is no much larger clone, and no base qualities were kept. This sample is part of a study of blood T cells in healthy people across ages (dated by TCRdb to 2015 to 2017). Regarding the study in general: In model experiments, roughly one uniquely barcoded TCR beta cDNA molecule per two T cells was captured by template switching. Using deep sequencing normalized with unique cDNA molecular identifiers, the study measured how TCR beta repertoire diversity changes with age. Donors were grouped into four age groups: young (average roughly 16 years), middle-aged (about 38), aged (about 60) and long-lived (approximately 75). To avoid experimental bias, donors of different ages were distributed randomly across sequencing lanes. Two additional independent replicas of 1 million unique cDNA reads from the same blood draw were analyzed for two donors (one aged 18 to 30 and one aged 80 or older).

The investigation overall reported the following: Compared with the aged group, the long-lived group had more naive CD4+ T cells, fewer expanded clones and increased TCR diversity, a pattern suggesting age selection. Because profiling used bulk unsorted PBMCs, naive and antigen-experienced compartments could not be compared conclusively. As age increased, observed TCR beta diversity per million T cells dropped in a roughly linear way, and a significant reduction was already evident by age around 41. Because the CMV infection status of the donors was unknown, age-related changes in expanded clonotypes may potentially have been confounded. Estimates of total diversity from one million sequenced T cells were regarded as lower bounds and underestimates. The percentage of naive T cells measured by flow cytometry correlated strongly with observed TCR beta diversity.

The V end loses 4 bases and the J end loses 6 bases, and a stretch of 7 bases separates them. The germline V gene yields MDHEN for CDR1 and SYDVKM for CDR2. Including the terminal cysteine and phenylalanine, the CDR3 comprises 11 residues. The kept DNA is CDR3 alone, 33 bases in frame from the first base. Systemically healthy Caucasian individuals from Russia, 35 to 50 in total and aged about 6 to 100 years, were included as donors. Ten milliliters of peripheral blood were drawn from each donor into EDTA-treated Vacutainer tubes. PBMCs were isolated by Ficoll-Paque density-gradient centrifugation, with at least 7 million obtained per sample. Total RNA was extracted from PBMCs with Trizol reagent, with at least 6 micrograms obtained per sample. For every donor, flow cytometry on a PBMC aliquot measured the percentage of naive CD45RAhigh/CD27high T cells. The library was generated by 5' RACE. Data came from an Illumina HiSeq 2500. A second PCR of about 6 to 11 cycles was run with a J-beta primer mix and a sample-barcoded 5' primer. Each TCR beta cDNA molecule received a unique molecular identifier from a template-switch 5' adaptor carrying 12 random nucleotides. At least 2.5 million CDR3-containing paired-end reads were obtained from each sample. First-strand cDNA was synthesized from all RNA with the Mint cDNA synthesis kit, primed by a TRBC-specific oligonucleotide. Following uracil-DNA glycosylase treatment, a first 18-cycle PCR with universal primers M1SS and BC2_uni_R was performed on all cDNA. Per the original workflow: Normalization of each sample was performed by random selection of 1 million high-quality reads, each carrying a distinct molecular identifier. Reads with shared molecular identifiers were discarded instead of being binned into consensus sequences. MiTCR, run with a Q25 quality threshold and the strictest error-elimination algorithm, handled CDR3 identification, clonotype clustering and error correction. A nonparametric unseen species model with Euler transformation was used to estimate lower-bound total TCR beta diversity. TCRdb took the public reads, trimmed them with fastp at Q25, ran MiXCR for clone calling and kept in-frame beta chains. Each entry is one CDR3 protein sequence, shown with its most common DNA and genes. V and J calls and clone size were set by TCRdb, not the authors. Here the sample has some 900,000 distinct CDR3 sequences; around 26% occur a single time. Roughly 17% of the sample is in the top ten clones.

Sequenced material: blood. Recombination connected TRBV28 to TRBJ2-7; the D segment could be TRBD1, given 6 matching bases. The clonotype was recovered from an elderly woman in good health. CDR3 loop: CASSWGPEQYF. The DNA sequence reads TGTGCCAGCAGTTGGGGGCCCGAGCAGTACTTC.